This T cell receptor beta chain was retrieved from a study of T cells after yellow fever vaccination. Study context: Libraries from low-cell-number fractions were prepared with the SMART-Seq v4 Ultra Low Input RNA kit. Notes on the study in general: FACS-sorted repertoires might harbor abundant contaminating clonotypes from the bulk population. Post-booster samples contained most primary-vaccination clones (approximately 96% CD4, around 90% CD8).

The J segment lost 6 bases and the V segment lost 4 bases, leaving 2 bases of the junction unmatched. Germline values: CDR1 KGHSH, CDR2 LQKENI. There are 13 residues in the CDR3. Each CDR3 protein is one row after TCRdb ran MiXCR on the 5' RACE reads. Of 200,000 to 250,000 distinct CDR3 sequences in the sample, 6.9% are singletons; the top ten hold roughly 0.93%. This clonotype was counted only a few times. The antigen is unknown. The sequence came from a young man who received the YFV17D yellow fever vaccine. The specimen comprised CD4+ T cells sorted from PBMCs, sampled 15 days after the yellow fever booster vaccination. The chain combines TRBV18 with TRBJ2-1; 8 bases map to TRBD2. In nucleotides, the CDR3 is TGTGCCAGCTCACGAACTAGCGGCAATGAGCAGTTCTTC. It yields the protein CASSRTSGNEQFF.